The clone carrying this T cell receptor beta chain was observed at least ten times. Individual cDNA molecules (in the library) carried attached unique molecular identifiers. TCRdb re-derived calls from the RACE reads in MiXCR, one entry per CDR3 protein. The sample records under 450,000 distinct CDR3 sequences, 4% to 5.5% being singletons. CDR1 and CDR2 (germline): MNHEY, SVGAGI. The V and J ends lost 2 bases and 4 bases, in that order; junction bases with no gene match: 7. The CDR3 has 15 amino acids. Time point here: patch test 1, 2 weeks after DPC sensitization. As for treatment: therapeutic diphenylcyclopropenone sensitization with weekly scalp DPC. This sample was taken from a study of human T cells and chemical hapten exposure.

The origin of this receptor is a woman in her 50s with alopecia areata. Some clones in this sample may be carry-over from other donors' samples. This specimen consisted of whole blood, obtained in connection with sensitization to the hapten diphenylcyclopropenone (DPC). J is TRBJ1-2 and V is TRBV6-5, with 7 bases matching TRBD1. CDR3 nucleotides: TGTGCCAGCAGTTACGCCACGACAGGGAGCTATGGCTACACCTTC. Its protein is CASSYATTGSYGYTF.